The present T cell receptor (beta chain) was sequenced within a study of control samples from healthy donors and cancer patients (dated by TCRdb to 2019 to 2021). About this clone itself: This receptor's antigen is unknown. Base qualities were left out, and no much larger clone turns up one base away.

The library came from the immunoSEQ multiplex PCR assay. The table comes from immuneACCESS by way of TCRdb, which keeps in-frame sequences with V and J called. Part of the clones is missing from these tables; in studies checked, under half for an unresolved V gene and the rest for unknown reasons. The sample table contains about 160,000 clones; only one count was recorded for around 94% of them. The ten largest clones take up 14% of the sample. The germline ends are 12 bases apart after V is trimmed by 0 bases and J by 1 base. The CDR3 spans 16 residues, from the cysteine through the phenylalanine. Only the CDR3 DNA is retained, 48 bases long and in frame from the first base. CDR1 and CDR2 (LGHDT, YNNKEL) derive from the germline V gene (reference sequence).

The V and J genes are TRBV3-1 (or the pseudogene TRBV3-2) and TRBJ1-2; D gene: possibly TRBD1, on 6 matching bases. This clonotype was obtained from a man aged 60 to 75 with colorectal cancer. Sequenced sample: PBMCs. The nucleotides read TGTGCCAGCAGCCAAGATCTTGCAGGGGTTAACTATGGCTACACCTTC. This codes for CASSQDLAGVNYGYTF.